The entry that follows covers one T cell receptor beta chain sequence. The target antigen is unknown. Sequencing used immunoSEQ multiplex PCR; TCRdb keeps in-frame clones, though not all of them. Of more than 75,000 clones listed, 80% to 95% are singletons. The data are from a study of Tregs in tolerant kidney transplant recipients. Whole-study results and caveats: This study did not directly address biological reproducibility.

This CDR3 contains 16 residues. CDR1 and CDR2 (germline): LNHDA, SQIVND (reference sequence). Trimming at V came to 7 bases and at J to 2 bases, leaving 8 bases not matched to a gene. This sample comprised CD4+ T cells from blood, obtained before the transplant. The TCR was taken from a human donor who received a combined kidney and bone marrow transplant. V usage is TRBV19 and J usage is TRBJ2-6, with 7 nucleotides matching TRBD2. CDR3 bases: TGTGCCAGTAACTCGCCGGGGGGTACTGGGGCCAACGTCCTGACTTTC. This codes for CASNSPGGTGANVLTF.